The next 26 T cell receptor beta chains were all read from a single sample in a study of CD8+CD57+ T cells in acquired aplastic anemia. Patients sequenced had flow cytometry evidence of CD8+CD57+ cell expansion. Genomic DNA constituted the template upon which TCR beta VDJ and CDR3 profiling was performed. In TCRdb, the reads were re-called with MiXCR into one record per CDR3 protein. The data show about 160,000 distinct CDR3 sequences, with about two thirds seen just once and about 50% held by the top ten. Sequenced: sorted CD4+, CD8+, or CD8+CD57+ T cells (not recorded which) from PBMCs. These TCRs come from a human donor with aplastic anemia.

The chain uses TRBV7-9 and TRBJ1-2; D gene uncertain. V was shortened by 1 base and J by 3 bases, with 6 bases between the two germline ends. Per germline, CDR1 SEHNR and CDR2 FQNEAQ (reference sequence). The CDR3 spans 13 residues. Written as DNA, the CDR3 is TGTGCCAGCAGCTTAGATTATGACTATGGCTACACCTTC. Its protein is CASSLDYDYGYTF.

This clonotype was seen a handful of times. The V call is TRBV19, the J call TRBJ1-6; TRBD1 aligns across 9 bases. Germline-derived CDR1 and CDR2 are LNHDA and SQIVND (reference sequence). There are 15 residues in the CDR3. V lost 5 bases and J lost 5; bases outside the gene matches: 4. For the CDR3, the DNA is TGTGCCAGTAGTCCCGGGACAGGGCATAATTCACCCCTCCACTTT. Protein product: CASSPGTGHNSPLHF.

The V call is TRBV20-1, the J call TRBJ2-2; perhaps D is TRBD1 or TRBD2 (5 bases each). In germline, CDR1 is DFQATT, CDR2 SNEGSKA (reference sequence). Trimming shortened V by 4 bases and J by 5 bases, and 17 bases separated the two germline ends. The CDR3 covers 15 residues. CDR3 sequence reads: CSAKIPTGRTGELFF. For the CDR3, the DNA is TGCAGTGCTAAAATCCCCACGGGACGGACCGGGGAGCTGTTTTTT.

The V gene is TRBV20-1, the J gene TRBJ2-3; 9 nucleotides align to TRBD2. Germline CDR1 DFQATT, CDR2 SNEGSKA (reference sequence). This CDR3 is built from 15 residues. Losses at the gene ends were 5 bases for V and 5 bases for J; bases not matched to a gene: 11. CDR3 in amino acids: CSAPQGGGGLDTQYF. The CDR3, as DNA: TGCAGTGCTCCCCAAGGCGGGGGGGGGTTAGATACGCAGTATTTT.

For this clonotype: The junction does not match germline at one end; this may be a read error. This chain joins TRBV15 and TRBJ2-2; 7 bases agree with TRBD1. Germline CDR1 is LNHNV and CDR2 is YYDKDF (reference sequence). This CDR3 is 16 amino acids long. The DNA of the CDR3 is TGTGCCAGCAGCTTACCCGCCAGGGGGATTGGCGGGGAGCTGTTTTTT. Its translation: CASSLPARGIGGELFF.

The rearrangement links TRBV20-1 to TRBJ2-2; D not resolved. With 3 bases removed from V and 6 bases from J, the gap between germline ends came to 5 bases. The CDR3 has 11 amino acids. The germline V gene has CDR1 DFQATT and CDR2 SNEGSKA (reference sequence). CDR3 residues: CSASKAGELFF. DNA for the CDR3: TGCAGTGCTAGTAAGGCCGGGGAGCTGTTTTTT.

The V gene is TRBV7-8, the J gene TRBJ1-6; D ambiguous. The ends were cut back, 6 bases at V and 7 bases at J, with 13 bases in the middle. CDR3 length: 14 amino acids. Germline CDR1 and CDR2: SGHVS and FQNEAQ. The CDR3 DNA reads TGTGCCAGCAGTGATGGACGCGAAAATTCACCCCTCCACTTT. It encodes CASSDGRENSPLHF.

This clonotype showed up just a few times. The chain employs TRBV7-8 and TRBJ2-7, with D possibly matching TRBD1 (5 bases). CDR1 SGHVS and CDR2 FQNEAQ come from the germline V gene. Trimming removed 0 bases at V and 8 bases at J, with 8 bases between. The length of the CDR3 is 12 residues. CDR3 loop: CASSLADRKQYF. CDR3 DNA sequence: TGTGCCAGCAGCTTAGCCGACAGAAAGCAGTACTTC. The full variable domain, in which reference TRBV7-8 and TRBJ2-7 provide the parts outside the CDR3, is GAGVSQSPRYKVAKRGQDVALRCDPISGHVSLFWYQQALGQGPEFLTYFQNEAQLDKSGLPSDRFFAERPEGSVSTLKIQRTQQEDSAVYLCASSLADRKQYFGPGTRLTVT.

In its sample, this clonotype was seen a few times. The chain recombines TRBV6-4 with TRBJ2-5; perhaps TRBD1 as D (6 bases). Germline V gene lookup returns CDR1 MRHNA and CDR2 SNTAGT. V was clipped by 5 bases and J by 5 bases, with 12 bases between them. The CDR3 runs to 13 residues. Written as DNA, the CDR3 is TGTGCCAGCAGTACCGGAACAGGGGAGACCCAGTACTTC. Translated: CASSTGTGETQYF.

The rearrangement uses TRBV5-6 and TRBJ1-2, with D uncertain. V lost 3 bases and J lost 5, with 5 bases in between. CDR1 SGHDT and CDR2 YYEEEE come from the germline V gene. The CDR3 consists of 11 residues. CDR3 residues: CASSSPYGYTF. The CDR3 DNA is TGTGCCAGCAGCTCCCCGTATGGCTACACCTTC.

Here the CDR3 reads CASSPTGMGYTF. Here the CDR3 DNA reads TGTGCCAGCAGCCCGACAGGGATGGGCTACACCTTC. The rearrangement joins TRBV7-2 to TRBJ1-2; 7 positions agree with TRBD1. Looked up from germline, CDR1 is SGHTA and CDR2 is FQGNSA. The V and J ends lost 5 bases and 8 bases, in that order; junction bases with no gene match: 5. The CDR3 consists of 12 residues.

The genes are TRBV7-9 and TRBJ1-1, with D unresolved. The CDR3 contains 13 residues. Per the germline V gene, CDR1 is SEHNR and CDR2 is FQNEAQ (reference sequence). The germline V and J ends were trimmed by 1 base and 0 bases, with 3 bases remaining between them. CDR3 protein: CASSLEVNTEAFF. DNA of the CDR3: TGTGCCAGCAGCTTAGAGGTGAACACTGAAGCTTTCTTT.

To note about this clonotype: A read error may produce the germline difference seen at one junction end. Written as DNA, the CDR3 is TGCAGTGCTACTAGGACTAGCGGGCCATACGAGCAGTACTTT. Encoded protein: CSATRTSGPYEQYF. This chain connects TRBV20-1 to TRBJ2-7; 11 positions agree with TRBD2. The germline CDR1 and CDR2 sequences are DFQATT and SNEGSKA (reference sequence). CDR3 length: 14 residues.

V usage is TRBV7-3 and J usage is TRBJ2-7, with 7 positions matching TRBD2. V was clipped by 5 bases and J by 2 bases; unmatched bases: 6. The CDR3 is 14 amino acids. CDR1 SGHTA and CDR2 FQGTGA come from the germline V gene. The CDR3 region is CASSRTRVTYEQYF. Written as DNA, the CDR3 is TGTGCCAGCAGCCGGACTAGGGTCACCTACGAGCAGTACTTC.

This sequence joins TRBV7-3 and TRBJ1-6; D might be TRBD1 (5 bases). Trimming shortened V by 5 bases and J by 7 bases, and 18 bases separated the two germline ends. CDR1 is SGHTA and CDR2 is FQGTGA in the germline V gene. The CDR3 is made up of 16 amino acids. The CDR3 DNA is TGTGCCAGCAGCGAGCCAAGGGACCTTCGAAATTCACCCCTCCACTTT. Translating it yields CASSEPRDLRNSPLHF.

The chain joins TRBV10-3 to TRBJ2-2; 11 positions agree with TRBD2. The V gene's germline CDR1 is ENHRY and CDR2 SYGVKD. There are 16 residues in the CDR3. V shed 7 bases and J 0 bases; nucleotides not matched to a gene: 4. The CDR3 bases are TGTGCCATCAAAGGGACTAGCGGTTCGAACACCGGGGAGCTGTTTTTT. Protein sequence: CAIKGTSGSNTGELFF.

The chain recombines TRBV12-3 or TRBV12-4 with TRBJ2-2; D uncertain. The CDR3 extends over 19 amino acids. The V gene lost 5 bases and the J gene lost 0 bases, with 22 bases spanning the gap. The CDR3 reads CASSPPNALDHPNTGELFF. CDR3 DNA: TGTGCCAGCAGTCCCCCTAACGCTCTGGACCACCCGAACACCGGGGAGCTGTTTTTT.

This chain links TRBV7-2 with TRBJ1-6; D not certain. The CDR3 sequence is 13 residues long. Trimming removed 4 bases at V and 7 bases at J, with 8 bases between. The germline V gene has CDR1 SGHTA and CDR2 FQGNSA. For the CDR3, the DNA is TGTGCCAGCAGCTGGGGATCCAATTCACCCCTCCACTTT. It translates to CASSWGSNSPLHF.

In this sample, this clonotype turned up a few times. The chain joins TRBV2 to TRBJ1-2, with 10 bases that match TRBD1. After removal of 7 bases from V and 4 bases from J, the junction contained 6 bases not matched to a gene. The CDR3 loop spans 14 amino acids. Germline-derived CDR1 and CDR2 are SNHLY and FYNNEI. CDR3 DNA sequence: TGTGCCAGCAACACCGGGACAGGGGCCTATGGCTACACCTTC. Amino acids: CASNTGTGAYGYTF.

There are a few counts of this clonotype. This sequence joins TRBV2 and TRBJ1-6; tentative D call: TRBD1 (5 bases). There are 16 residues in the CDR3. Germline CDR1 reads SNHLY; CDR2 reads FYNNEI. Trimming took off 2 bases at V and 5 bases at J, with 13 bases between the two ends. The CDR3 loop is CASSESAGWDNSPLHF. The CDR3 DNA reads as TGTGCCAGCAGTGAATCGGCAGGGTGGGATAATTCACCCCTCCACTTT.

The CDR3 coding sequence is TGTGCCACCAGCACCCAGAAGTTGGAAGGAGGCACTGAAGCTTTCTTT. It specifies CATSTQKLEGGTEAFF. The chain recombines TRBV15 with TRBJ1-1; D remains ambiguous. Trimming shortened V by 4 bases and J by 4 bases, and 19 bases separated the two germline ends. This CDR3 comprises 16 residues. Germline CDR1 and CDR2: LNHNV and YYDKDF (reference sequence).

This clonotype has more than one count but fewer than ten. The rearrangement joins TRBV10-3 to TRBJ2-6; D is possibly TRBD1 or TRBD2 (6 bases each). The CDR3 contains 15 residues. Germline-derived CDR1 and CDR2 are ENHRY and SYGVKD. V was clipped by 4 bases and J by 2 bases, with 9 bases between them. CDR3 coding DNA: TGTGCCATCAGTGTTGGGGGGCCTGGGGCCAACGTCCTGACTTTC. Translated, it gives CAISVGGPGANVLTF.

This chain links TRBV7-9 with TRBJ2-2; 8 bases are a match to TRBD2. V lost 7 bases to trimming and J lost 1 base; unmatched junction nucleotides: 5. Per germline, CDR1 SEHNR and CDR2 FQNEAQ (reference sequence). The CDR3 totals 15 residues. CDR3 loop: CASMLRGGNTGELFF. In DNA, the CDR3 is TGTGCCAGCATGCTACGGGGGGGGAACACCGGGGAGCTGTTTTTT. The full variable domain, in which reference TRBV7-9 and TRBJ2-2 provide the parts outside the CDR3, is DTGVSQNPRHKITKRGQNVTFRCDPISEHNRLYWYRQTLGQGPEFLTYFQNEAQLEKSRLLSDRFSAERPKGSFSTLEIQRTEQGDSAMYLCASMLRGGNTGELFFGEGSRLTVL.

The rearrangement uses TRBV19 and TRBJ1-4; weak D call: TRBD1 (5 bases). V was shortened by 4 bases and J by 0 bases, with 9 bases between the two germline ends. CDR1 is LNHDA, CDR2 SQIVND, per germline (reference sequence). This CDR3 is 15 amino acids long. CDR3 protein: CASSKTDSTNEKLFF. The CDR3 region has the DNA TGTGCCAGTAGTAAGACAGACTCAACTAATGAAAAACTGTTTTTT.

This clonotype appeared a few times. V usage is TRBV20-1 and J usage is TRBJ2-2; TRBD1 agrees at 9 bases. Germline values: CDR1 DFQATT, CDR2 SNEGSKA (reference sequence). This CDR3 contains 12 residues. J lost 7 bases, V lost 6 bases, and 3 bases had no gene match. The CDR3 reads CSAGQGSGELFF. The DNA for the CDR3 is TGCAGTGCGGGACAGGGTAGCGGGGAGCTGTTTTTT.

The CDR3 sequence: CASSLRPVGGAREYTEAFF. CDR3 DNA: TGTGCCAGCAGCTTACGCCCGGTCGGGGGGGCGCGGGAGTACACTGAAGCTTTCTTT. The chain employs TRBV7-9 and TRBJ1-1, with D possibly being TRBD1 (6 bases). The CDR3 is 19 amino acids. From germline, CDR1 is SEHNR and CDR2 FQNEAQ (reference sequence). V lost 2 bases and J lost 3, with 25 bases in between.